This is a list of T cell receptor beta chains from one sample in a study of T cell responses to AZD1222 COVID-19 vaccine. Sequencing was performed with immunoSEQ multiplex PCR; in TCRdb, only in-frame clones are kept and a portion is missing. The sample lists about 120,000 clones, about 83% occurring once. The material was peripheral blood, obtained on day 0 of AZD1222 vaccination. The receptors here all came from an adult in good health. CDR3s include the opening cysteine and the closing phenylalanine or tryptophan. The D gene is left open where the match is weak. A clone size is listed for some rows: how often the clone was seen (once, few, many), or a class if it is expanded.

CDR3 length | J gene | D gene | clone size | V gene | CDR3 DNA | CDR3 protein
15 | TRBJ1-2 | - | once | TRBV19 | TGTGCCAGTAGTATTAAGGGGCGTCGAGACTATGGCTACACCTTC | CASSIKGRRDYGYTF
14 | TRBJ2-1 | - | - | TRBV6-6 | TGTGCCAGCAGTTCCTTAACTGGGGGCGATGAGCAGTTCTTC | CASSSLTGGDEQFF
16 | TRBJ2-3 | TRBD2 | - | TRBV10-3 | TGTGCCATCAGTGTAGCACTAGCGGGATCCACAGATACGCAGTATTTT | CAISVALAGSTDTQYF
11 | TRBJ2-1 | - | - | TRBV18 | TGTGCCAGCTCACCCGGGAATGAGCAGTTCTTC | CASSPGNEQFF
14 | TRBJ2-7 | - | - | TRBV14 | TGTGCCAGCAGCCGCGAGGGCCGCCGCTACGAGCAGTACTTC | CASSREGRRYEQYF
14 | TRBJ1-5 | TRBD1 | - | TRBV5-6 | TGTGCCAGCAGCTACGGACAGGGGAGACAGCCCCAGCATTTT | CASSYGQGRQPQHF
18 | TRBJ2-1 | TRBD2 | - | TRBV11-2 | TGTGCCAGCAGCTTAGGGGCTAGCGGGAGTAGCTCCTACAATGAGCAGTTCTTC | CASSLGASGSSSYNEQFF
14 | TRBJ1-6 | - | - | TRBV9 | TGTGCCAGTACGCGGGAGGATGAGGGCTCACCCCTCCACTTT | CASTREDEGSPLHF
17 | TRBJ1-3 | TRBD1 | - | TRBV4-3 | TGCGCCAGCAGCCAAGATCGGACAGGGCCTTCTGGAAACACCATATATTTT | CASSQDRTGPSGNTIYF
17 | TRBJ1-1 | - | - | TRBV19 | TGTGCCAGTAGCCTTGAAATCAAGGGGGGATCAAATTCTGAAGCTTTCTTT | CASSLEIKGGSNSEAFF
19 | TRBJ1-5 | TRBD1 | - | TRBV10-1 | TGCGCCAGCACATGTTCAATAGGAATACAGGGGTGGGGCAATCAGCCCCAGCATTTT | CASTCSIGIQGWGNQPQHF
13 | TRBJ2-1 | TRBD2 | many | TRBV29-1 | TGCAGCGTCCCCGGGACTAGCGGCAATGAGCAGTTCTTC | CSVPGTSGNEQFF
16 | TRBJ1-1 | - | - | TRBV19 | TGTGCCAGTAGTATTTGGAGGGCAACGCACGGGACTGAAGCTTTCTTT | CASSIWRATHGTEAFF
14 | TRBJ2-5 | TRBD2 | - | TRBV19 | TGTGCCAGTACCCTGGGGACTAGTAGGGAGACCCAGTACTTC | CASTLGTSRETQYF
15 | TRBJ2-4 | - | - | TRBV11-1 | TGTGCCAGCAGCTTAGATGGGGGATCTGGGGACATTCAGTACTTC | CASSLDGGSGDIQYF
15 | TRBJ2-1 | - | - | TRBV19 | TGTGCCAGTTCGGGAGCAGGGAGCTCCTACAATGAGCAGTTCTTC | CASSGAGSSYNEQFF
17 | TRBJ2-5 | - | few | TRBV24-1 | TGTGCCACCAGCGACAGGGGGCTAGCGGGGCGCCAAGAGACCCAGTACTTC | CATSDRGLAGRQETQYF
14 | TRBJ2-7 | TRBD1 | - | TRBV18 | TGTGCCAGCTCAGTATGGGACAGGGGCTCCGAGCAGTACTTC | CASSVWDRGSEQYF
16 | TRBJ2-1 | - | - | TRBV24-1 | TGTGCCACCAGTGATTTTGGGCGAGGGGCCTACAATGAGCAGTTCTTC | CATSDFGRGAYNEQFF
16 | TRBJ1-2 | - | - | TRBV5-8 | TGTGCCAGCAGACTCGAGATCATCGTAGGATTGGGGGGCTACACCTTC | CASRLEIIVGLGGYTF
14 | TRBJ1-5 | - | - | TRBV19 | TGTGCCAGTAGCTATCGACGGTCTAATCAGCCCCAGCATTTT | CASSYRRSNQPQHF
13 | TRBJ1-6 | - | - | TRBV4-1 | TGCGCCAGCAGCCAAGAGATGAATTCACCCCTCCACTTT | CASSQEMNSPLHF
14 | TRBJ1-1 | TRBD1 | - | TRBV28 | TGTGCCAGCAGTCCGACAGGGGGCAATGCTGAAGCTTTCTTT | CASSPTGGNAEAFF
17 | TRBJ2-2 | TRBD2 | - | TRBV6-4 | TGTGCCAGCTCAAAAGGAGGAGCGGGAGGTTCCACCGGGGAGCTGTTTTTT | CASSKGGAGGSTGELFF
12 | TRBJ1-1 | - | - | TRBV12-3/TRBV12-4 | TGTGCCAGCAGTTTTATGGGGACAGAAGCTTTCTTT | CASSFMGTEAFF
15 | TRBJ2-6 | - | - | TRBV3-1/TRBV3-2 | TGTGCCAGCAGCCACTGGGTAGCTGGGGCCAACGTCCTGACTTTC | CASSHWVAGANVLTF
14 | TRBJ1-3 | - | - | TRBV7-2 | TGTGCCAGCAGCGCCGCGGGGGAGCGAAACACCATATATTTT | CASSAAGERNTIYF
16 | TRBJ2-2 | TRBD2 | - | TRBV10-2 | TGCGCCAGCAGCCCGACTAGCGGGGCTAACACCGGGGAGCTGTTTTTT | CASSPTSGANTGELFF
14 | TRBJ1-1 | - | - | TRBV19 | TGTGCCAGTAGTACCCACGGGCGGGGGCCTGAAGCTTTCTTT | CASSTHGRGPEAFF
13 | TRBJ1-4 | - | - | TRBV28 | TGTGCCAGCAGGAGTTCAGGGCGTGAAAAACTGTTTTTT | CASRSSGREKLFF
15 | TRBJ1-2 | - | - | TRBV23-1 | TGCGCCAGCAGTCAACCCCCAAAAGGGAACTATGGCTACACCTTC | CASSQPPKGNYGYTF
11 | TRBJ1-2 | TRBD1 | - | TRBV28 | TGTGCCGGGGGACAGGGAAATGGCTACACCTTC | CAGGQGNGYTF
14 | TRBJ2-3 | TRBD2 | - | TRBV10-3 | TGTGCCATCAGCGAACTAGCGGGAGCAGATACGCAGTATTTT | CAISELAGADTQYF
14 | TRBJ2-3 | - | - | TRBV9 | TGTGCCAGCAGCGTAAGGGGGGAGGCGGATACGCAGTATTTT | CASSVRGEADTQYF